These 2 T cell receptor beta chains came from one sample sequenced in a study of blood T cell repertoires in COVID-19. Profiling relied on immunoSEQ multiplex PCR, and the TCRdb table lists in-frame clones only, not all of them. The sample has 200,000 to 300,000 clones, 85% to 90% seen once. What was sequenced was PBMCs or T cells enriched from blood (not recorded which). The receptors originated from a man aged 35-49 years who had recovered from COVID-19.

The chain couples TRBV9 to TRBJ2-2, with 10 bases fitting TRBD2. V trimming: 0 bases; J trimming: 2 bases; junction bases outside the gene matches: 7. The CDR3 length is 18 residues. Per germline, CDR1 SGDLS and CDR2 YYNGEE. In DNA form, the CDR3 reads TGTGCCAGCAGCGTAGCTATTAGCGGGGGGCCCAACACCGGGGAGCTGTTTTTT. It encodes CASSVAISGGPNTGELFF.

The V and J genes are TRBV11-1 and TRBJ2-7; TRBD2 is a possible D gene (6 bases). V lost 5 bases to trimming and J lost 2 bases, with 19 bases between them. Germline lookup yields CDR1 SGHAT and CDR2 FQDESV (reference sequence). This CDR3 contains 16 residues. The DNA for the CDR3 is TGTGCCAGCAGCCTTGGAGGGTTGCCCGGGGCCTACGAGCAGTACTTC. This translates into CASSLGGLPGAYEQYF.